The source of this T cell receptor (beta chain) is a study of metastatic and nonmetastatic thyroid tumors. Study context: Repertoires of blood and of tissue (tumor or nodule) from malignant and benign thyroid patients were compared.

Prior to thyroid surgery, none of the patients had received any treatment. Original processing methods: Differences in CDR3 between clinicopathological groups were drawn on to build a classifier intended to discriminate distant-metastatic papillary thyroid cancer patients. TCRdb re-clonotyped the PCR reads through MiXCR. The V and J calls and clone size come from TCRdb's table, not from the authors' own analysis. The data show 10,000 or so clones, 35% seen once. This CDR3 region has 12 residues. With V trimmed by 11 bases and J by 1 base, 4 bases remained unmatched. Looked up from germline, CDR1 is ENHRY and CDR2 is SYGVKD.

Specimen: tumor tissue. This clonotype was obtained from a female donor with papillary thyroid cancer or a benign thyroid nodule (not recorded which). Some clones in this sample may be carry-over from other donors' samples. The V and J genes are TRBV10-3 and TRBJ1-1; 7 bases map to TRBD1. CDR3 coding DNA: TGTGCCGCGAGGACAGGGAACACTGAAGCTTTCTTT. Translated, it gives CAARTGNTEAFF.